This passage covers 14 T cell receptor beta chains from one sample sequenced in a study of blood T cells in healthy people across ages (dated by TCRdb to 2013 to 2016). Libraries were made using 5' RACE. The sequencing machine was an Illumina HiSeq 2500. A second PCR of about 7 to 12 cycles was performed with a sample-barcoded 5' primer and a J-beta primer mix. Using fastp trimming at Q25 and MiXCR clonotype assembly, TCRdb reanalyzed the public sequencing data and kept in-frame beta chains. Entries that share a CDR3 protein sequence are merged under the most common genes and DNA. The sample table records about 570,000 distinct CDR3 sequences; about 29% of these occur just once. Under 4.5% of the sample is held by the ten biggest clonotypes. The data also belong to a second study, concerning T cells of mothers and their children.

The sequencing input was blood. The receptors originated from a boy aged 2 to 10 in good health.

This clonotype was recorded a few times. V is TRBV5-1 and J is TRBJ2-3; 7 bases line up with TRBD2. CDR1 and CDR2 from the germline V gene are SGHRS and YFSETQ. The CDR3 runs 15 residues. Trimming removed 4 bases from V and 1 base from J; junction bases left unmatched: 6. CDR3 in DNA: TGCGCCAGCAGCGGGAGCGGGGACCGCACAGATACGCAGTATTTT. Its translation is CASSGSGDRTDTQYF.

The V and J genes are TRBV15 and TRBJ2-7, with 11 nucleotides matching TRBD2. Per germline, CDR1 LNHNV and CDR2 YYDKDF (reference sequence). CDR3 size: 16 residues. V lost 0 bases, J lost 7 bases, and 8 bases stayed unmatched. The CDR3 region is CATSRDGSGRGEEQYF. CDR3 in DNA: TGTGCCACCAGCAGAGATGGTAGCGGGAGGGGAGAGGAGCAGTACTTC. Drawing the rest from reference TRBV15 and TRBJ2-7, the complete variable domain is DAMVIQNPRYQVTQFGKPVTLSCSQTLNHNVMYWYQQKSSQAPKLLFHYYDKDFNNEADTPDNFQSRRPNTSFCFLDIRSPGLGDTAMYLCATSRDGSGRGEEQYFGPGTRLTVT.

This clonotype was picked up a small number of times. The gene calls are TRBV7-7 and TRBJ2-1; a weak D match, TRBD1 (5 bases). With the DNA end fitting TRBJ2-7 better, the J assignment may be wrong. Germline V gene sequence: CDR1 SSHAT, CDR2 FNYEAQ (reference sequence). The CDR3 has 15 amino acids. CDR3 sequence: CASSIAPGGAYEQYF. The CDR3 nucleotides read TGTGCCAGCAGCATCGCCCCAGGTGGGGCTTACGAGCAGTACTTC.

This clonotype occurred many times. The chain carries TRBV12-3 or TRBV12-4 and TRBJ1-2, with D perhaps matching TRBD1 (5 bases). The CDR3 covers 12 residues. V was trimmed by 6 bases and J by 3 bases, leaving 8 bases between them. The CDR3 is CASSPGDYGYTF. CDR3 bases: TGTGCCAGCAGCCCGGGGGACTATGGCTACACCTTC.

This clonotype came up a few times. The chain has TRBV11-2 and TRBJ2-7; 8 bases agree with TRBD2. The CDR3 consists of 14 residues. With V trimmed by 5 bases and J by 7 bases, 10 bases remained unmatched. CDR1 and CDR2 from the germline V gene are SGHAT and FQNNGV. The CDR3 region has the DNA TGTGCCAGCAGCATAGCGGGGCCAACGGGGGAGCAGTACTTC. Translated, it gives CASSIAGPTGEQYF.

This rearrangement joins TRBV7-9 to TRBJ2-1; no definite D call. Germline CDR1 SEHNR, CDR2 FQNEAQ (reference sequence). The ends were cut back, 2 bases at V and 6 bases at J, with 11 bases in the middle. The CDR3 covers 14 residues. CDR3 protein: CASSLSTRPNEQFF. As DNA, the CDR3 is TGTGCCAGCAGCTTAAGCACACGGCCCAATGAGCAGTTCTTC.

The J gene is TRBJ2-5, the V gene TRBV19, with TRBD1 identical over 11 bases. The better agreement between TRBJ2-7 and the DNA end casts doubt on the J call. Germline CDR1 reads LNHDA; CDR2 reads SQIVND (reference sequence). The CDR3 covers 15 residues. Written as DNA, the CDR3 is TGTGCCAGTAGTACCGGGACAGGGGGAATTTACGAGCAGTACTTC. Translating gives CASSTGTGGIYEQYF.

This clonotype showed up just a few times. The chain carries TRBV29-1 and TRBJ1-2; TRBD1 matches at 8 bases. The CDR3 runs to 12 residues. In germline, CDR1 is SQVTM, CDR2 ANQGSEA. V dropped 7 bases and J dropped 8; count of bases not matched to a gene: 9. The CDR3 DNA follows: TGCAGCGCAAGTCAGGGGGCCGACGGCTACACCTTC. It translates to CSASQGADGYTF.

The V and J genes are TRBV20-1 and TRBJ2-1; D not resolved. Trimming cost V 0 bases and J 7 bases, with 16 bases left between them. Germline values: CDR1 DFQATT, CDR2 SNEGSKA (reference sequence). There are 15 residues in the CDR3. The CDR3 sequence is CSARDAASGPNEQFF. The CDR3 DNA follows: TGCAGTGCTAGAGACGCCGCCTCCGGGCCTAATGAGCAGTTCTTC.

In its sample, this clonotype was seen a few times. The chain links TRBV5-1 to TRBJ2-1, with D perhaps matching TRBD1 (6 bases). The V gene lost 5 bases and the J gene lost 4 bases, with 16 bases spanning the gap. The CDR3 has 15 amino acids. CDR1 and CDR2 from the germline V gene are SGHRS and YFSETQ. The CDR3 nucleotides read TGCGCCAGCAGGGCAGCAGGGGAAGGGTACAATGAGCAGTTCTTC. Amino acid sequence: CASRAAGEGYNEQFF.

This clonotype was seen a handful of times. The chain has TRBV6-5 and TRBJ2-7; tentatively, D is TRBD1 (6 bases). The J call may be in error: the DNA end matches TRBJ2-5 better. The CDR3 runs 17 residues. In germline, CDR1 is MNHEY, CDR2 SVGAGI. CDR3 in DNA: TGTGCCAGCAGTTACAGGGCCCCAGGGGCGTCGAGGGAGACCCAGTACTTC. Translating gives CASSYRAPGASRETQYF.

This clonotype was observed a handful of times. This chain connects TRBV20-1 to TRBJ2-1; D ambiguous. The length of the CDR3 is 13 residues. Germline V gene sequence: CDR1 DFQATT, CDR2 SNEGSKA (reference sequence). V was cut by 7 bases and J by 5 bases, with 15 bases left in between. The chain's CDR3 is CSGPHPLHNEQFF. CDR3 nucleotide sequence: TGCAGTGGGCCCCACCCGCTTCACAATGAGCAGTTCTTC.

The V call is TRBV15, the J call TRBJ1-4, with D hard to call. V was cut by 0 bases and J by 7 bases, with 12 bases left in between. Germline V gene sequence: CDR1 LNHNV, CDR2 YYDKDF (reference sequence). The CDR3 has 15 residues. In nucleotides, the CDR3 is TGTGCCACCAGCAGAGAAGCTCATCCGGGTGAAAAACTGTTTTTT. This codes for CATSREAHPGEKLFF.

This clonotype has more than one count but fewer than ten. This sequence joins TRBV14 and TRBJ1-1; no definite D call. Trimming removed 0 bases at V and 3 bases at J, with 2 bases between. The V gene's germline CDR1 is SGHDN and CDR2 FVKESK. The CDR3 runs 12 residues. The CDR3 here is CASSQDYTEAFF. CDR3 sequence (DNA): TGTGCCAGCAGCCAAGATTACACTGAAGCTTTCTTT.